This T cell receptor (beta chain) was identified during a study of neoadjuvant anti-PD-1 for oral cavity cancer. Study context: Before surgery, most patients got three to four biweekly 3 mg/kg nivolumab doses. Patients without progression received a fourth nivolumab dose around day 43, then surgical resection on days 50-56. Study results and caveats: Each response group had just a few patients in TCR analyses.

As regards this clone: Its cognate antigen is unknown.

The table came from immunoSEQ multiplex PCR; TCRdb's copy has only in-frame clones and leaves some out. The sample comprises about 42,000 clones, about three quarters of which are singletons, and 4.5% to 5% rests with the top ten. The CDR3 is 14 residues long. The V and J ends lost 4 bases and 4 bases, in that order; junction bases with no gene match: 6. The V gene's germline CDR1 is SEHNR and CDR2 FQNEAQ (reference sequence). Indicated time point: after neoadjuvant nivolumab, at surgical resection. The clonotype was recovered from a person between 35 and 79 years old with oral cavity squamous cell carcinoma. The J gene is TRBJ1-2, the V gene TRBV7-9; 7 nucleotides line up with TRBD1. This specimen consisted of PBMCs, obtained after nivolumab (anti-PD-1) treatment. CDR3 sequence reads: CASSYAGTAYGYTF. The DNA of the CDR3 is TGTGCCAGCAGCTACGCCGGGACAGCCTATGGCTACACCTTC.